The text below deals with one T cell receptor (beta chain). In this sample, this clonotype turned up many times. The target of this receptor is not known. Qualities for individual bases were not recorded, and no much larger clone is one base off. From its cysteine to its phenylalanine, the CDR3 spans 14 amino acids. Only the CDR3 DNA is retained, 42 bases long and in frame from the first base. Trimmed from V: 2 bases; trimmed from J: 1 base; junction bases lacking a gene match: 1. As encoded in the germline V gene (reference sequence), CDR1 is LGHDT while CDR2 is YNNKEL. The TCR beta CDR3 regions were amplified from the RNA transcripts. The TCR CDR3 was subjected to a first round of RT-PCR using the HTBI primer set and the Qiagen OneStep RT-PCR kit. Libraries were constructed in a second round of multiplex PCR, after which size selection and purification were carried out. The libraries were sequenced on an Illumina HiSeq2000 using paired-end 100 bp reads. As for the authors' bioinformatics: SOAPnuke was used to process the raw data, removing reads that contained adapters or uncalled bases, had a mean Phred below 15, or lacked an exact match to the constant primer or identifier. COPE v1.2.5 was used to merge the high-quality paired reads, and each unique nucleotide sequence was defined as a clonotype. Clonotypes were aligned to IMGT TRBV, TRBD and TRBJ reference segments using MiTCR v1.1. Analysis was restricted to V-J combinations with a frequency above 0.0001, which covered just over 98% of repertoires. A TCS score was defined as the ratio between F50 (clonal expansion) and ExV (chaos), using BLOSUM62-based TCRdist between CDR3 peptides within each V-J. Welch's t-statistics and random forest reduced 500 to 650 V-J features to about 13, which were used in a naive Bayes classifier (R e1071). TCRdb trimmed public reads at Q25 via fastp, called clones via MiXCR and kept in-frame beta chains. Identical CDR3 proteins give one entry, which carries the most common genes and DNA. TCRdb's processing, not the authors' own work, is the source of the V and J calls. This sample holds around 540,000 distinct CDR3 sequences; roughly 15% were observed only once. 25% to 35% of the sample goes to the ten largest clones.

The data were obtained in a study of T cells in Graves' hyperthyroidism and ophthalmopathy (dated by TCRdb to between 2018 and 2021). Some background on the complete study: Peripheral blood samples were taken at initial diagnosis, before any treatment was given. After blood sampling, hyperthyroidism patients were treated with methimazole at a starting dose of 30 mg daily, and ophthalmopathy patients were treated with high-dose intravenous methylprednisolone. A discovery cohort of approximately 97 patients, roughly 40 with Graves' ophthalmopathy and more than 55 with stable Graves' hyperthyroidism, was used to find distinguishing TCR V-J signatures. Whether ophthalmopathy could be predicted prospectively was tested in an independent validation cohort made up of approximately 19 hyperthyroidism patients plus 17 patients who later progressed to ophthalmopathy. The paper reports TCR Vbeta CDR3 sequencing of roughly 140 peripheral blood samples: approximately 41 ophthalmopathy, about 75 hyperthyroidism and around 17 progressor patients. The 100 or so discovery patients were randomly split 7:3 into training and test sets. Thyroid tissue and blood T-cell repertoires from over 5 Graves' hyperthyroidism patients were also compared in the study.

Summary of the overall study and its limitations: Most expanded thyroid clonotypes (frequency above 0.001) were also detected in blood, suggesting blood repertoires may reflect thyroid immune responses. No statistical method was used to fix the sample size in advance, and group allocation was not hidden from the investigators. In validation, the model predicted progression to ophthalmopathy a median of about 6 months before onset, with approximately 71% sensitivity and almost 75% specificity. Ophthalmopathy was separated from stable hyperthyroidism by a 13 V-J signature model, with around 90% sensitivity and about 81% specificity obtained in cross-validation and 80%/75% obtained in testing.

Moderately to severely active disease, a Clinical Activity Score of at least 3, a NOSPECS grade of at least 4, and a duration under 3 months were present in ophthalmopathy patients. Exclusion was applied to patients with uncontrolled infections, other autoimmune diseases, pregnancy or lactation. Clinical symptoms, serum thyroxine and TRAb, thyroid ultrasound, and orbital computed tomography formed the basis for the diagnoses. Ficoll-Paque density gradient centrifugation was used to isolate PBMCs from 9.5 to 10 ml of fresh peripheral blood. Total RNA was extracted with Trizol reagent, and quality was checked on an Agilent 2100 Bioanalyzer.

The chain is encoded by TRBV3-1 joined to TRBJ1-1, and 7 junctional nucleotides match TRBD1. This TCR was sampled from a woman in her thirties with Graves' ophthalmopathy. The source material was blood. The nucleotide sequence reads TGTGCCAGCAGCCAAAGACAGGGGAACACTGAAGCTTTCTTT. This yields the protein CASSQRQGNTEAFF.